The T cell receptor beta chain described here comes from a study of long-term antiretroviral therapy in people with HIV. Of note for this clone: Its antigen is not identified.

This CDR3 is 18 amino acids long. Germline CDR1 reads LNHDA; CDR2 reads SQIVND (reference sequence). J was trimmed by 1 base and V by 5 bases; bases with no gene match: 13. The immunoSEQ assay was v3.0, run at survey level. The data were produced by immunoSEQ multiplex PCR, yet TCRdb's version contains in-frame clones alone and is incomplete. The data contain fewer than 30,000 clones, approximately 80% of them singletons. The study, taken as a whole, reports: Within the repertoire, clones expanded before ART were dominant at all time points.

This specimen was unsorted PBMCs, taken 0.7 years before starting antiretroviral therapy. This TCR derives from a man aged 25 to 40 with HIV. This chain joins TRBV19 and TRBJ1-1; TRBD1 matches 10 bases. For the CDR3, the DNA is TGTGCCAGTAGTGCCCGCGGGACAGGGGAGACTCGGAACACTGAAGCTTTCTTT. Amino acids: CASSARGTGETRNTEAFF.